Shown below are 25 T cell receptor beta chains from a single sample sequenced in a study of blood T cell repertoires in COVID-19. The data were produced by immunoSEQ multiplex PCR, yet TCRdb's version contains in-frame clones alone and is incomplete. Among around 180,000 clones listed, roughly 88% were seen once. The sequencing input was peripheral blood. All receptors come from a man between 60 and 70 years old with acute or convalescent COVID-19.

The chain carries TRBV27 and TRBJ2-7, with 8 nucleotides matching TRBD1. Germline loops: CDR1 MNHEY, CDR2 SMNVEV (reference sequence). The V gene end was trimmed by 6 bases and the J gene end by 0 bases; junction bases not matched to a gene: 7. The CDR3 runs 15 residues. The CDR3 protein is CASSRTGISSYEQYF. The CDR3 DNA is TGTGCCAGCAGCCGGACAGGGATAAGCTCCTACGAGCAGTACTTC.

The chain recombines TRBV28 with TRBJ2-7; possibly TRBD2 for D (5 bases). The CDR3 runs 14 residues. V was cut by 6 bases and J by 2 bases, with 14 bases left in between. Germline values: CDR1 MDHEN, CDR2 SYDVKM. The CDR3: CASSKRTSTYEQYF. The DNA for the CDR3 is TGTGCCAGCAGCAAAAGGACTTCCACCTACGAGCAGTACTTC.

The chain combines TRBV19 with TRBJ1-5; TRBD1 agrees at 8 bases. The germline V gene has CDR1 LNHDA and CDR2 SQIVND (reference sequence). V shed 4 bases, J shed 8 bases, and the junction held 13 bases outside the gene matches. CDR3 length: 16 residues. For the CDR3, the DNA is TGTGCCAGTAGTAACGAGGGCAGGGGGCGAGGGGAGCCCCAGCATTTT. It codes for CASSNEGRGRGEPQHF.

This sequence joins TRBV6-4 and TRBJ2-2; TRBD1 aligns across 8 bases. Losses at the gene ends were 6 bases for V and 5 bases for J; bases not matched to a gene: 5. The CDR3 loop spans 14 amino acids. Germline lookup yields CDR1 MRHNA and CDR2 SNTAGT. CDR3 bases: TGTGCCAGCAGAATGCAGGGGGCAACCGGGGAGCTGTTTTTT. Translation gives CASRMQGATGELFF.

The CDR3 DNA is TGTGCCAGCAGCTTCCCGGGAACCTACGAGCAGTACTTC. Residues: CASSFPGTYEQYF. The chain combines TRBV5-6 with TRBJ2-7, with D possibly being TRBD2 (5 bases). The CDR3 consists of 13 residues. Germline CDR1 is SGHDT and CDR2 is YYEEEE. With 2 bases removed from V and 2 bases from J, the gap between germline ends came to 8 bases. The complete variable domain, with remaining parts taken from reference TRBV5-6 and TRBJ2-7, reads DAGVTQSPTHLIKTRGQQVTLRCSPKSGHDTVSWYQQALGQGPQFIFQYYEEEERQRGNFPDRFSGHQFPNYSSELNVNALLLGDSALYLCASSFPGTYEQYFGPGTRLTVT.

The chain combines TRBV28 with TRBJ1-2; 8 nucleotides align to TRBD1. The CDR3 runs to 16 residues. Germline-derived CDR1 and CDR2 are MDHEN and SYDVKM. With V trimmed by 4 bases and J by 2 bases, 9 bases remained unmatched. As DNA, the CDR3 is TGTGCCAGCAGTTCAGACAGGGGATTCCTCAACTATGGCTACACCTTC. The encoded protein is CASSSDRGFLNYGYTF.

V is TRBV28 and J is TRBJ1-2, with 7 bases identical to TRBD1. J was trimmed by 3 bases and V by 7 bases; bases with no gene match: 20. Germline lookup yields CDR1 MDHEN and CDR2 SYDVKM. This CDR3 comprises 18 residues. The CDR3 reads CASTILAPETGHDYGYTF. The CDR3 DNA reads as TGTGCCAGCACCATTCTGGCGCCCGAGACAGGGCACGACTATGGCTACACCTTC.

This clone was found a few times. The chain uses TRBV10-3 and TRBJ2-1, with a possible D match to TRBD2 (6 bases). The V end lost 0 bases, the J end lost 5 bases, and 8 bases lay between the germline ends. Germline CDR1 is ENHRY and CDR2 is SYGVKD. This CDR3 region has 14 residues. CDR3 DNA: TGTGCCATCAGTGAGTCGCTAGCGAACAATGAGCAGTTCTTC. Translating gives CAISESLANNEQFF.

J is TRBJ2-7 and V is TRBV12-3 or TRBV12-4; D gene uncertain. V was shortened by 3 bases and J by 1 base, with 4 bases between the two germline ends. The CDR3 length is 12 residues. Written as DNA, the CDR3 is TGTGCCAGCAGTTTTGCGTCCTACGAGCAGTACTTC. As protein: CASSFASYEQYF.

V is TRBV7-2 and J is TRBJ2-3; 11 bases are a match to TRBD2. V shed 5 bases, J shed 4 bases, and the junction held 8 bases outside the gene matches. This CDR3 contains 16 residues. CDR1 SGHTA and CDR2 FQGNSA come from the germline V gene. Here the CDR3 DNA reads TGTGCCAGCAGCCTTAGCGGGAGGGGAGGGGCAGATACGCAGTATTTT. Translation: CASSLSGRGGADTQYF. Variable domain in full (rest from reference TRBV7-2 and TRBJ2-3): GAGVSQSPSNKVTEKGKDVELRCDPISGHTALYWYRQSLGQGLEFLIYFQGNSAPDKSGLPSDRFSAERTGGSVSTLTIQRTQQEDSAVYLCASSLSGRGGADTQYFGPGTRLTVL.

The CDR3 loop is CASSYTYRGNEDTQYF. The CDR3 region has the DNA TGTGCCAGCAGTTACACGTACAGGGGTAACGAAGATACGCAGTATTTT. The chain joins TRBV6-2 or TRBV6-3 to TRBJ2-3; the match to TRBD1 covers 7 bases. CDR1 and CDR2 (germline): MNHEY, SVGEGT. The junction had 10 bases not matched to a gene; V was cut back by 2 bases and J by 5 bases. This CDR3 spans 16 amino acids.

This clone has a single count. The chain carries TRBV10-3 and TRBJ1-5; 8 bases fit TRBD1. V shed 6 bases, J shed 7 bases, and the junction held 11 bases outside the gene matches. The CDR3 has 15 residues. Germline V CDR1 and CDR2: ENHRY, SYGVKD. For the CDR3, the DNA is TGTGCCATCAGCCCAGGACAGGGACAAGGCCAGCCCCAGCATTTT. Translation: CAISPGQGQGQPQHF.

The chain joins TRBV10-3 to TRBJ1-2, with 7 bases aligning to TRBD1. The V and J ends lost 6 bases and 0 bases, in that order; junction bases with no gene match: 10. Germline loops: CDR1 ENHRY, CDR2 SYGVKD. CDR3 length equals 16 residues. CDR3 nucleotides: TGTGCCATCAGATTCGGGACAGCTGCTTCTAACTATGGCTACACCTTC. Translated: CAIRFGTAASNYGYTF.

The V and J genes are TRBV7-9 and TRBJ1-1, with a tentative D call TRBD1 (5 bases). V lost 2 bases to trimming and J lost 10 bases, with 11 bases between them. The CDR3 loop spans 12 amino acids. CDR1 and CDR2 from the germline V gene are SEHNR and FQNEAQ (reference sequence). CDR3 region: CASSLPLGLAFF. In DNA form, the CDR3 reads TGTGCCAGCAGCTTACCGCTGGGACTAGCTTTCTTT.

The gene calls are TRBV3-1 (or the pseudogene TRBV3-2) and TRBJ1-2; perhaps TRBD1 as D (5 bases). V gave up 4 bases and J gave up 6 bases, with 12 bases separating them. CDR1 and CDR2 (germline): LGHDT, YNNKEL (reference sequence). The CDR3 contains 13 residues. The CDR3 sequence is CASSPAGGNGYTF. Here the CDR3 DNA reads TGTGCCAGCAGCCCGGCCGGGGGGAATGGCTACACCTTC.

This clone was found a few times. The chain joins TRBV3-1 (or the pseudogene TRBV3-2) to TRBJ2-3; 11 nucleotides align to TRBD2. This CDR3 has 19 amino acids. CDR1 is LGHDT and CDR2 is YNNKEL in the germline V gene (reference sequence). The trim removed 1 base at V and 4 bases at J, leaving 13 bases unmatched. The CDR3 reads CASSQGGVAGGPMADTQYF. The CDR3 coding sequence is TGTGCCAGCAGCCAAGGTGGGGTAGCGGGAGGGCCTATGGCAGATACGCAGTATTTT.

The rearrangement links TRBV2 to TRBJ1-5; 9 bases line up with TRBD1. The CDR3 has 13 residues. V was clipped by 6 bases and J by 9 bases; unmatched bases: 6. From germline, CDR1 is SNHLY and CDR2 FYNNEI. Here the CDR3 reads CASRQGADRPQHF. CDR3 DNA sequence: TGTGCCAGCAGACAGGGGGCTGATCGGCCCCAGCATTTT.

The V gene is TRBV4-1, the J gene TRBJ2-1, with 11 bases that match TRBD2. Germline CDR1 MGHRA, CDR2 YSYEKL. Unmatched junction bases numbered 13, after V lost 2 bases and J lost 1 base. The CDR3 is made up of 20 amino acids. Here the CDR3 reads CASSQSGGRLAGSSYNEQFF. DNA of the CDR3: TGCGCCAGCAGCCAAAGCGGGGGGCGACTAGCGGGGAGTTCCTACAATGAGCAGTTCTTC.

The genes are TRBV19 and TRBJ1-5; D might be TRBD1 (5 bases). The length of the CDR3 is 14 residues. Looked up from germline, CDR1 is LNHDA and CDR2 is SQIVND (reference sequence). V was pared by 2 bases and J by 4 bases, with 9 bases between. As DNA, the CDR3 is TGTGCCAGTAGTATATCCGGGGGAAATCAGCCCCAGCATTTT. Protein: CASSISGGNQPQHF.

The V and J genes are TRBV9 and TRBJ2-4, with a possible D match to TRBD1 (7 bases). The CDR3 loop spans 15 amino acids. V lost 2 bases and J 4 bases, leaving 13 bases between the germline ends. Germline CDR1 is SGDLS and CDR2 is YYNGEE. The CDR3 DNA follows: TGTGCCAGCAGCGTTCAGGGGGGAGGTAAAAACATTCAGTACTTC. It codes for CASSVQGGGKNIQYF.

The sample holds one count of this clone. This chain connects TRBV5-1 to TRBJ2-1; D call uncertain. Germline CDR1 is SGHRS and CDR2 is YFSETQ. The CDR3 covers 12 residues. Trimming stripped 0 bases from V and 8 bases from J, with 6 bases between. CDR3 region: CASSLASDEQFF. CDR3 coding DNA: TGCGCCAGCAGCTTGGCCTCCGATGAGCAGTTCTTC.

This chain connects TRBV27 to TRBJ1-2; no reliable D call. Germline values: CDR1 MNHEY, CDR2 SMNVEV (reference sequence). The CDR3 consists of 13 residues. The V and J ends lost 6 bases and 2 bases respectively, with 10 bases between them. The CDR3 DNA is TGTGCCAGCAGCCGTACATCAAACTATGGCTACACCTTC. Translated, it gives CASSRTSNYGYTF.

This clone was picked up a small number of times. The chain carries TRBV18 and TRBJ1-2; weak D call: TRBD1 (6 bases). The V gene lost 3 bases and the J gene lost 0 bases, with 17 bases spanning the gap. The germline V gene has CDR1 KGHSH and CDR2 LQKENI. This CDR3 is built from 17 residues. CDR3 coding DNA: TGTGCCAGCTCACCTCGGGGCAGGGGACCAGCTAACTATGGCTACACCTTC. Translation: CASSPRGRGPANYGYTF.

The chain recombines TRBV28 with TRBJ1-1; a possible D gene is TRBD1 (5 bases). Looked up from germline, CDR1 is MDHEN and CDR2 is SYDVKM. This CDR3 contains 13 residues. V lost 8 bases, J lost 5 bases, and 15 bases lay in between. Here the CDR3 reads CASAPGGGTEAFF. In nucleotides, the CDR3 is TGTGCCAGCGCGCCTGGCGGGGGTACTGAAGCTTTCTTT.

The chain uses TRBV10-1 and TRBJ1-6, with D tentatively TRBD1 (5 bases). Germline lookup yields CDR1 WNHNN and CDR2 SYGVQD (reference sequence). V shed 0 bases and J shed 8 bases, with 11 bases lying between them. This CDR3 has 15 amino acids. CDR3 region: CASSESAGSDSPLHF. The CDR3 region has the DNA TGCGCCAGCAGTGAGTCTGCAGGGTCCGATTCACCCCTCCACTTT.